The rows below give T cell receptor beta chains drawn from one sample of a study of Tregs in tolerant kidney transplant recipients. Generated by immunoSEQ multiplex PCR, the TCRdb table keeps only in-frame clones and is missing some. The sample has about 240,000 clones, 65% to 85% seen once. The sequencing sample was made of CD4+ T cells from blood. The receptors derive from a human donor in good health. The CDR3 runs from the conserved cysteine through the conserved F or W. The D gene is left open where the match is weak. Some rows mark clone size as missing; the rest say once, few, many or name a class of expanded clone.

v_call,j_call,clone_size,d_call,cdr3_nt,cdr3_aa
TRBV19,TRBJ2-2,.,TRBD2,TGTGCCAGCCATCAAGCGGCTAGCGGGGGGACCGGGGAGCTGTTTTTT,CASHQAASGGTGELFF
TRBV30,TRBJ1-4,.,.,TGTGCCTGGAGTGTTCAGGGGATTGAAAAACTGTTTTTT,CAWSVQGIEKLFF
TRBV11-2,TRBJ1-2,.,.,TGTGCCAGCAGCCCCACCCGTTCACACTATGGCTACACCTTC,CASSPTRSHYGYTF
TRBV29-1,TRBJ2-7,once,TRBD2,TGCAGCGTTGCAAGGCGGGGGGCGAATGAGCAGTACTTC,CSVARRGANEQYF
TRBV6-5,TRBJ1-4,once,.,TGTGCCAGCAGACGCGTCCGTACAACTAATGAAAAACTGTTTTTT,CASRRVRTTNEKLFF
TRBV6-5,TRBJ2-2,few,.,TGTGCCAGCAGTTACACGAACACCGGGGAGCTGTTTTTT,CASSYTNTGELFF
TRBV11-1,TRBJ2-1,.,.,TGTGCCAGCAGCCCGAAACAGGTTTACAATGAGCAGTTCTTC,CASSPKQVYNEQFF
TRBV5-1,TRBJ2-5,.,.,TGCGCCAGCAGCGTCCGGACTGAAGAGACCCAGTACTTC,CASSVRTEETQYF
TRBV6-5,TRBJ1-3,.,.,TGTGCCAGCAGTCCGGACCCCTCCTCTGGAAACACCATATATTTT,CASSPDPSSGNTIYF
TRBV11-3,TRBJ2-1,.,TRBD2,TGTGCCAGCAGCTTAGCGACTAGCGGTAACAATGAGCAGTTCTTC,CASSLATSGNNEQFF
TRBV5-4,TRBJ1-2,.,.,TGTGCCAGCAGGCTGGGTGTTTCCCTTGGTGGCTACACCTTC,CASRLGVSLGGYTF
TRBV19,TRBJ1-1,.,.,TGTGCCAGTAGTAACTTAAACGGACTGATATTGAACACTGAAGCTTTCTTT,CASSNLNGLILNTEAFF
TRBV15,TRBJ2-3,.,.,TGTGCCACCAGCAGAGATGGTGGCAGGGCCACAGATACGCAGTATTTT,CATSRDGGRATDTQYF
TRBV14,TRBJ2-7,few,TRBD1,TGTGCCAGCAGCAAACAGGGGTACGAGCAGTACTTC,CASSKQGYEQYF
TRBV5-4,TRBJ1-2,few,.,TGTGCCAGCAAGATGGGGGGGATCGATGGCTACACCTTC,CASKMGGIDGYTF
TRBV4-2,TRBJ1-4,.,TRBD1,TGTGCCAGCAGCCAAGGGTGGACAGGGGTTACAACTAATGAAAAACTGTTTTTT,CASSQGWTGVTTNEKLFF
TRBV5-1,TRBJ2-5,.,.,TGCGCCAGCAGCTTCGACACAGAGACCCAGTACTTC,CASSFDTETQYF
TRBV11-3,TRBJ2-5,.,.,TGTGCCAGCAGCTTAAGGGGGCAAGAGACCCAGTACTTC,CASSLRGQETQYF
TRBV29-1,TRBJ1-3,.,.,TGCAGCGGCCACACAGGGTTGGGCTCTGGAAACACCATATATTTT,CSGHTGLGSGNTIYF
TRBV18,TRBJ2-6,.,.,TGTGCCAGCTCACCATTTTCCCCTGACAGTTCAACCTCTGGGGCCAACGTCCTGACTTTC,CASSPFSPDSSTSGANVLTF
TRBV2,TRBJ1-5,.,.,TGTGCCAGCAGTGACTCCAGTCTTAATCAGCCCCAGCATTTT,CASSDSSLNQPQHF
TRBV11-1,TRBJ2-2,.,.,TGTGCCAGCAGCCTAGGCCGCCCCGGGGAGCTGTTTTTT,CASSLGRPGELFF
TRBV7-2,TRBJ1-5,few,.,TGTGCCAGCACCTTCAACAACCTCAATCAGCCCCAGCATTTT,CASTFNNLNQPQHF
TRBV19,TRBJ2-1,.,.,TGTGCCAGTAGTGCCCTCGGGGCCCAAGGGGGGAATGAGCAGTTCTTC,CASSALGAQGGNEQFF
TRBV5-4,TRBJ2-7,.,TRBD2,TGTGCCAGCAGCCCGCGGCTAGCGGGAGGAACCACCTACGAGCAGTACTTC,CASSPRLAGGTTYEQYF
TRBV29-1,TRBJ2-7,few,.,TGCAGCGTTGGGGGGGGGCACGAGCAGTACTTC,CSVGGGHEQYF
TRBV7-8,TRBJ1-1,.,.,TGTGCCAGCAGCCTTAGAGGGCAGGGTGTGAGTACTGAAGCTTTCTTT,CASSLRGQGVSTEAFF
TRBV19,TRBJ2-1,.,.,TGTGCCAGTAGTGTCAGACTAGTCCCGAAGTACAATGAGCAGTTCTTC,CASSVRLVPKYNEQFF
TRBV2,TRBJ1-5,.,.,TGTGCCAGCAGTGAAGAAGGGGAGCAGCCCCAGCATTTT,CASSEEGEQPQHF
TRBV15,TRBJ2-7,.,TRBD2,TGTGCCACCAGCAGAGAACTAGCGGGAGTGGGGGAGCAGTACTTC,CATSRELAGVGEQYF
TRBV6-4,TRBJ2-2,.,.,TGTGCCAGCAGGATGGGCCCCGGGACCGGGGAGCTGTTTTTT,CASRMGPGTGELFF
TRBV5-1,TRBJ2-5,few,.,TGCGCCAGCAGCTTCGGCCCCCAAGAGACCCAGTACTTC,CASSFGPQETQYF
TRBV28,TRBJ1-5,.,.,TGTGCCAGCAGTTTAGGCAGGGTCCGTTTTCAGCCCCAGCATTTT,CASSLGRVRFQPQHF
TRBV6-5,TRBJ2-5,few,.,TGTGCCAGCAGAAGGACCCGACAAGAGACCCAGTACTTC,CASRRTRQETQYF
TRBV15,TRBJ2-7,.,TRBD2,TGTGCCACCAGCAGAGACACTAGCGAGGCCTACGAGCAGTACTTC,CATSRDTSEAYEQYF
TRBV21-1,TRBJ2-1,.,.,TGTGCCAGCAGCACCGGGACTAGCGGGGGGCAGTACAATGAGCAGTTCTTC,CASSTGTSGGQYNEQFF
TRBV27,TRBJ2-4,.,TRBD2,TGTGCCAGCAGTTTATACAGTATCGGGCTAGCGGGTGGGACCTCAGCCAAAAACATTCAGTACTTC,CASSLYSIGLAGGTSAKNIQYF
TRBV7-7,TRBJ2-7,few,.,TGTGCCAGCAGCCCCGATCCACCCCAGTTCCGCCCTTACGAGCAGTACTTC,CASSPDPPQFRPYEQYF
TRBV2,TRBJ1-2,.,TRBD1,TGTGCCAGCACAAGGACAGGGGGAAACTATGGCTACACCTTC,CASTRTGGNYGYTF
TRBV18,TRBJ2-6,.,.,TGTGCCAGCTCACCACCCCCGATCTCTGGGGCCAACGTCCTGACTTTC,CASSPPPISGANVLTF
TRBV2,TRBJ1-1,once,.,TGTGCCAGCAGTGGAAGGGCGGGGGACCAAGGCCTCCGAGCTTTCTTT,CASSGRAGDQGLRAFF
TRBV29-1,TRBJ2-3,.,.,TGCAGCGTTGGAGAGGCCACAGATACGCAGTATTTT,CSVGEATDTQYF
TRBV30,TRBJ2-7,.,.,TGTGCCTGGAGTGTAAGAGGACTCCCGGAGAACTACGAGCAGTACTTC,CAWSVRGLPENYEQYF
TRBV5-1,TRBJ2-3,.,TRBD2,TGCGCCAGCAGTCGGGGGCCTAGCGGGAGCACAGATACGCAATATTTT,CASSRGPSGSTDTQYF
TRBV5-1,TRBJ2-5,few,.,TGCGCCAGCAGCTTTGATAGCCAAGAGACCCAGTACTTC,CASSFDSQETQYF
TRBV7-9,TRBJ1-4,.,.,TGTGCCAGCAGCTTAGGAGTTTCGGGTGAAAAACTGTTTTTT,CASSLGVSGEKLFF
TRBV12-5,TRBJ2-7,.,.,TGTGCTAGTGGTTTGACGTTCTCCTACGAGCAGTACTTC,CASGLTFSYEQYF
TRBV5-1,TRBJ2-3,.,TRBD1,TGCGCCAGCAGCACCGAGACAGGGGCAGATACGCAGTATTTT,CASSTETGADTQYF
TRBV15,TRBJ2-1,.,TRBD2,TGTGCCACCAGCCGCGCTAGCGGGAGTTACAATGAGCAGTTCTTC,CATSRASGSYNEQFF
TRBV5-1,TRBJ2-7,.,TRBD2,TGCGCCAGCAGCTGGACCCTAGCGGGAGGCCCCTACGAGCAGTACTTC,CASSWTLAGGPYEQYF
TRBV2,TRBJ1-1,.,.,TGTGCCAGCAGTGATCCTGAAGCTTTCTTT,CASSDPEAFF